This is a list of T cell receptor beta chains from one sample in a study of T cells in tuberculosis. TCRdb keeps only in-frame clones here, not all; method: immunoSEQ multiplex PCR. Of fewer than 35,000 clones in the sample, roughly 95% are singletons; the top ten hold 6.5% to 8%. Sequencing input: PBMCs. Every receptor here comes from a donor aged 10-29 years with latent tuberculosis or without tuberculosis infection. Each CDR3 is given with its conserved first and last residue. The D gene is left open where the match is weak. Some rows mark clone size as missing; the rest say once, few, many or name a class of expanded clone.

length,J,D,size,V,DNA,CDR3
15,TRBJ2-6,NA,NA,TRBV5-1,TGCGCCAGCCGACTATGGAGCTCTGGGGCCAACGTCCTGACTTTC,CASRLWSSGANVLTF
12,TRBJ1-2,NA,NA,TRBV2,TGTGCCAGAACTAAGGGGCGCTTAGGCTACACCTTC,CARTKGRLGYTF
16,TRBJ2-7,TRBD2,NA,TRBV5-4,TGTGCCAGCAGCTCCCCGGGGACTAGCGGCCCCTACGAGCAGTACTTC,CASSSPGTSGPYEQYF
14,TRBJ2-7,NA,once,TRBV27,TGTGCCAGCACCCTCGCCCTAGGGGTCTACGAGCAGTACTTC,CASTLALGVYEQYF
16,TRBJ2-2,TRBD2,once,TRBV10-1,TGCGCCAGCAGTGAGGTTAGCGGGTTTAACACCGGGGAGCTGTTTTTT,CASSEVSGFNTGELFF
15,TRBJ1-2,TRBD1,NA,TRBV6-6,TGTGCCAGCAGTTATCGAACAGGGGGGAGCTATGGCTACACCTTC,CASSYRTGGSYGYTF
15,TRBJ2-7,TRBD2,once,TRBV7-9,TGTGCCAGCAGCCAACCAGGACTAGCTGCAACAGGGCAGTACTTC,CASSQPGLAATGQYF
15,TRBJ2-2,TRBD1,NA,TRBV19,TGTGCCAGTCCAACCGGGCAGGGGGCGACCGGGGAGCTGTTTTTT,CASPTGQGATGELFF
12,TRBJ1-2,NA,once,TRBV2,TGTGCCACCTTAAGTGGGCAGCTCGGCTACACCTTC,CATLSGQLGYTF
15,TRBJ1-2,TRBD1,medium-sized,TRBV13,TGTGCCAGCAGCCCGAGGACAGGAGCCCACTATGGCTACACCTTC,CASSPRTGAHYGYTF
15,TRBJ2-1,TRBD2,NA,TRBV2,TGTGCCAGCAGTGTTGGACTAGCGGGAGAGGGTGAGCAGTTCTTC,CASSVGLAGEGEQFF
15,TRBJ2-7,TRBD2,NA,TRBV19,TGTGCCAGTAGTAAGACTAGCGGATTTACCTACGAGCAGTACTTC,CASSKTSGFTYEQYF
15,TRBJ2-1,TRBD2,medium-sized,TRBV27,TGTGCCAGCAGTTTTACTAGCGGGGCGTACAATGAGCAGTTCTTC,CASSFTSGAYNEQFF
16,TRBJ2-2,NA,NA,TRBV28,TGTGCCAGCCAAGGGTGGAGGGCGTTTGAAAAGCGGGAGCTGTTTTTT,CASQGWRAFEKRELFF
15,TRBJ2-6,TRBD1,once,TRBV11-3,TGTGCCAGCAGCAAAGGACAGGGAGGGGCCAACGTCCTGACTTTC,CASSKGQGGANVLTF
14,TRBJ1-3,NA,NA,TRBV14,TGTGCCAGCAGTCTGTCGAGCTCTGGAAACACCATATATTTT,CASSLSSSGNTIYF